This entry lists 18 T cell receptor beta chains sequenced from one sample in a study of neurological immune-mediated disorders. Each CDR3 protein gets one entry after TCRdb re-called the 5' RACE reads with MiXCR. Here the sample spans about 60,000 distinct CDR3 sequences, roughly 3.5% being singletons. The sample comprised PBMCs. The receptors shown here come from a woman aged 60-75 years with multiple sclerosis.

There are many counts of this clonotype. CDR3 coding DNA: TGCAGTGCTAGCCGACCCGGTCGGCCTAGCGGGAGGGGTCCTTCTAGCACAGATACGCAGTATTTT. It codes for CSASRPGRPSGRGPSSTDTQYF. The chain has TRBV20-1 and TRBJ2-3, with TRBD2 matching over 12 bases. Per germline, CDR1 DFQATT and CDR2 SNEGSKA (reference sequence). CDR3 size: 22 residues. V shed 3 bases and J 0 bases; nucleotides not matched to a gene: 22.

At least ten counts were recorded for this clonotype. This rearrangement joins TRBV27 to TRBJ2-2, with 13 positions matching TRBD2. This CDR3 region has 17 residues. The J segment lost 5 bases and the V segment lost 2 bases, leaving 5 bases of the junction unmatched. The germline V gene encodes CDR1 MNHEY and CDR2 SMNVEV (reference sequence). The CDR3 protein is CASSLGTSGMITGELFF. The CDR3, as DNA: TGTGCCAGCAGTTTAGGGACTAGCGGGATGATTACCGGGGAGCTGTTTTTT.

This clonotype was observed at least ten times. The chain links TRBV6-5 to TRBJ2-7; D is possibly TRBD1 (5 bases). Trimming removed 4 bases at V and 5 bases at J, with 15 bases between. Germline V gives CDR1 MNHEY, CDR2 SVGAGI. The CDR3 loop spans 14 amino acids. CDR3 sequence reads: CASSSKKGSHEQYF. DNA for the CDR3: TGTGCCAGCAGTTCAAAAAAGGGGTCCCACGAGCAGTACTTC.

This clonotype was counted at least ten times. The rearrangement joins TRBV28 to TRBJ1-3; D is possibly TRBD1 (5 bases). The CDR3 is 14 residues long. Trimming left V 4 bases short and J 3 bases short, with 10 bases between. The germline CDR1 and CDR2 sequences are MDHEN and SYDVKM. This chain's CDR3 is CASSYQGSGNTIYF. For the CDR3, the DNA is TGTGCCAGCAGTTATCAGGGTAGTGGAAACACCATATATTTT.

This clonotype was detected ten times or more. The rearrangement links TRBV10-3 to TRBJ1-5; TRBD1 aligns across 7 bases. The CDR3 has 15 amino acids. Germline CDR1 and CDR2: ENHRY and SYGVKD. Germline trimming cut 2 bases from V and 6 bases from J; bases unmatched to any gene: 7. In nucleotides, the CDR3 is TGTGCCATCAGTGAGAACGCACAGGGGATTCAGCCCCAGCATTTT. Residues: CAISENAQGIQPQHF.

This clonotype was seen many times. The CDR3 DNA reads TGTGCCAGCAGTCCGGGGACCGCGATCTATGGCTACACCTTC. Translated, it gives CASSPGTAIYGYTF. The J gene is TRBJ1-2, the V gene TRBV12-3 or TRBV12-4, with D perhaps matching TRBD1 (5 bases). This CDR3 is 14 amino acids long. Trimming cost V 5 bases and J 4 bases, with 14 bases left between them.

The sample holds many counts of this clonotype. The V and J genes are TRBV29-1 and TRBJ1-1; no firm D call. The CDR3 is made up of 11 amino acids. V was pared by 7 bases and J by 4 bases, with 10 bases between. Germline V CDR1 and CDR2: SQVTM, ANQGSEA. In nucleotides, the CDR3 is TGCAGCGGGGCAAGAGGCACTGAAGCTTTCTTT. Translation gives CSGARGTEAFF.

This clonotype was counted many times. The chain is built from TRBV29-1 and TRBJ2-1; TRBD2 matches at 9 bases. Germline assignment: CDR1 SQVTM and CDR2 ANQGSEA. The CDR3 length is 12 residues. With 4 bases clipped from V and 6 bases from J, the junction kept 1 base outside the gene matches. The CDR3 is CSVAREGNEQFF. Here the CDR3 DNA reads TGCAGCGTTGCGCGGGAGGGCAATGAGCAGTTCTTC.

This clonotype appeared many times. This chain joins TRBV11-2 and TRBJ2-1; D is unresolved. The germline V gene has CDR1 SGHAT and CDR2 FQNNGV. The CDR3 sequence is 13 residues long. V gave up 1 base and J gave up 10 bases, with 11 bases separating them. CDR3 residues: CASSLVPQGEQFF. The CDR3 DNA follows: TGTGCCAGCAGCTTAGTCCCGCAAGGCGAGCAGTTCTTC.

This clonotype was found many times. The chain recombines TRBV4-1 with TRBJ2-1; D perhaps matches TRBD2 (6 bases). CDR3 size: 17 residues. The germline gives CDR1 MGHRA, CDR2 YSYEKL. V gave up 3 bases and J gave up 1 base, with 16 bases separating them. Written as DNA, the CDR3 is TGCGCCAGCAGCCACGTGCAGGGACTGACTTCCTACAATGAGCAGTTCTTC. Translated, it gives CASSHVQGLTSYNEQFF.

This clonotype was detected ten times or more. V and J are TRBV4-2 and TRBJ2-1; D gene unclear. V was shortened by 1 base and J by 10 bases, with 20 bases between the two germline ends. In germline, CDR1 is LGHNA, CDR2 YNFKEQ. This CDR3 has 16 residues. The CDR3 region is CASSQALGSHGIEQFF. The DNA of the CDR3 is TGTGCCAGCAGCCAAGCTTTAGGGTCCCATGGTATAGAGCAGTTCTTC.

This clonotype was detected ten times or more. The chain has TRBV7-2 and TRBJ2-5; TRBD2 might be the D (6 bases). V dropped 5 bases and J dropped 0 bases, with 19 bases sitting between them. This CDR3 contains 17 residues. Germline CDR1 SGHTA, CDR2 FQGNSA. The CDR3 here is CASSGIGGRNYQETQYF. The CDR3 region has the DNA TGTGCCAGCAGCGGGATTGGGGGGAGAAACTACCAAGAGACCCAGTACTTC.

This clonotype was seen ten or more times. The V and J genes are TRBV5-1 and TRBJ2-7; a possible D gene is TRBD1 (6 bases). CDR1 SGHRS and CDR2 YFSETQ come from the germline V gene. This CDR3 spans 15 amino acids. V lost 2 bases, J lost 2 bases, and 14 bases lay in between. CDR3 protein: CASSLKGVSTYEQYF. DNA of the CDR3: TGCGCCAGCAGCTTAAAGGGGGTAAGCACCTACGAGCAGTACTTC.

This clonotype was seen at least ten times. The chain joins TRBV10-3 to TRBJ2-1, with D possibly TRBD2 on 5 matching bases. The V gene lost 1 base and the J gene lost 0 bases, with 10 bases spanning the gap. Germline loops: CDR1 ENHRY, CDR2 SYGVKD. This CDR3 region has 16 residues. DNA of the CDR3: TGTGCCATCAGTGAGTATGCGGGTCTCTCCTACAATGAGCAGTTCTTC. The encoded protein is CAISEYAGLSYNEQFF.

This clonotype was observed at least ten times. This chain links TRBV7-9 with TRBJ2-7; a possible D gene is TRBD2 (5 bases). This CDR3 region has 15 residues. Trimming removed 5 bases at V and 3 bases at J, with 17 bases between. The germline gives CDR1 SEHNR, CDR2 FQNEAQ (reference sequence). The chain's CDR3 is CASSPRGGLSYEQYF. CDR3 nucleotides: TGTGCCAGCAGCCCTCGGGGTGGGTTGAGCTACGAGCAGTACTTC. Looking up the rest from reference TRBV7-9 and TRBJ2-7 gives the full variable domain: DTGVSQNPRHKITKRGQNVTFRCDPISEHNRLYWYRQTLGQGPEFLTYFQNEAQLEKSRLLSDRFSAERPKGSFSTLEIQRTEQGDSAMYLCASSPRGGLSYEQYFGPGTRLTVT.

This clonotype was seen repeatedly, ten times or more. The genes are TRBV20-1 and TRBJ2-7; TRBD2 might be the D (6 bases). V lost 2 bases and J lost 2, with 10 bases in between. CDR1 DFQATT and CDR2 SNEGSKA come from the germline V gene (reference sequence). There are 13 residues in the CDR3. The CDR3 reads CSARLATPYEQYF. CDR3 nucleotides: TGCAGTGCTAGACTAGCGACACCCTACGAGCAGTACTTC.

This clonotype was recorded at least ten times. V usage is TRBV6-5 and J usage is TRBJ2-7, with D tentatively TRBD1 or TRBD2 (5 bases each). This CDR3 has 14 amino acids. Looked up from germline, CDR1 is MNHEY and CDR2 is SVGAGI. The V and J ends lost 3 bases and 3 bases respectively, with 12 bases between them. In nucleotides, the CDR3 is TGTGCCAGCAGTTATCGGGGCAGAAACTACGAGCAGTACTTC. This codes for CASSYRGRNYEQYF.

A note on this clonotype: This may come from a read error, since a much larger clone is one base off. The J gene is TRBJ1-2, the V gene TRBV5-6, with a weak D call TRBD1 (5 bases). Trimming cost V 0 bases and J 0 bases, with 9 bases left between them. Germline V gene data show CDR1 as SGHDT and CDR2 as YYEEEE. This CDR3 contains 15 residues. This CDR3 reads CASSLGGASNYGYTF. The CDR3 bases are TGTGCCAGCAGCTTGGGCGGGGCATCTAACTATGGCTACACCTTC. Looking up the rest from reference TRBV5-6 and TRBJ1-2 gives the full variable domain: DAGVTQSPTHLIKTRGQQVTLRCSPKSGHDTVSWYQQALGQGPQFIFQYYEEEERQRGNFPDRFSGHQFPNYSSELNVNALLLGDSALYLCASSLGGASNYGYTFGSGTRLTVV.